This TCR beta chain stems from a study of T cells after yellow fever vaccination. This CDR3 spans 14 amino acids. Between the trimmed V and J ends, which lost 1 base and 8 bases, there was a span of 14 bases. Findings of the study overall: Researchers cautioned that FACS-sorted repertoires could harbor abundant clonotypes contaminating from the bulk population. Reappearance after the booster was observed for most primary-vaccination clones (roughly 97% CD4, about 90% CD8).

Using its own MiXCR run on the 5' RACE reads, TCRdb lists one record per CDR3 protein. The sample has about 340,000 distinct CDR3 sequences, about an eighth seen once. In regard to this clonotype: As yet, its antigen is unknown.

The receptor comes from a man between 18 and 29 years old who received the YFV17D yellow fever vaccine. The chain joins TRBV23-1 to TRBJ1-2; D is unresolved. TRBV23-1 is identified as an open reading frame with a role that is uncertain. The source material was CD4+ T cells sorted from PBMCs, sampled 15 days after the yellow fever booster vaccination. CDR3 in DNA: TGCGCCAGCAGTCAATTCCTGCAGGTCTGCGGCTACACCTTC. Translation: CASSQFLQVCGYTF.